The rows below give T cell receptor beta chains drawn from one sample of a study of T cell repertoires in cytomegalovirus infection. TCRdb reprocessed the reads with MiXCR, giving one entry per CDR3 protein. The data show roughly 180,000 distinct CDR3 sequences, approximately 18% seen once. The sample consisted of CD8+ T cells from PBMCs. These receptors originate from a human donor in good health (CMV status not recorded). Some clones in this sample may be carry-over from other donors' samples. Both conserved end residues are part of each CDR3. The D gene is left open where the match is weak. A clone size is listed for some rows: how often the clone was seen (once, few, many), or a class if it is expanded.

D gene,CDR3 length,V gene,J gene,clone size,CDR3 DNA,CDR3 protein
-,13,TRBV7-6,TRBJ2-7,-,TGTGCCAGCAGCTTAGAGTCGGCCTACGAGCAGTACTTC,CASSLESAYEQYF
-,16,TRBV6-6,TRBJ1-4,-,TGTGCCGTTGCGACAGTCCACAGAGCCCTTAATGAAAAACTGTTTTTT,CAVATVHRALNEKLFF
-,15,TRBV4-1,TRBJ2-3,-,TGCGCCAGCAGCCAAGAGGACAGTCCCACAGATACGCAGTATTTT,CASSQEDSPTDTQYF
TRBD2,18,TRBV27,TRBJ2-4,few,TGTGCCAGCAGTGCCCACCCCCGGACTAGCGGGGCCAAAAACATTCAGTACTTC,CASSAHPRTSGAKNIQYF
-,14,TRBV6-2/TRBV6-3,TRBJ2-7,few,TGTGCCAGCAGTTACTGGGGGACTTCCTACGAGCAGTACTTC,CASSYWGTSYEQYF
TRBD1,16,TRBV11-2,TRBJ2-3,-,TGTGCCAGCAGCTTACCAGGGGGTTCTAGCACAGATACGCAGTATTTT,CASSLPGGSSTDTQYF
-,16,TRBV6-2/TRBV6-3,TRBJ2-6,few,TGTGCCAGCAGTTATCGTACAGGGTCAGGGGCCAACGTCCTGACTTTC,CASSYRTGSGANVLTF
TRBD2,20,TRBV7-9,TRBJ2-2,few,TGTGCCAGCAGCTCCCCGAGCCTGGATAGCGGGGGCCCTTCCACCGGGGAGCTGTTTTTT,CASSSPSLDSGGPSTGELFF
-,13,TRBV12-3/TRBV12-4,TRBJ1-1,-,TGTGCCAGCAGTTCCAGGGTGAACACTGAAGCTTTCTTT,CASSSRVNTEAFF
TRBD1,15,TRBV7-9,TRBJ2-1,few,TGTGCCAGCAGCTCGGGACAGGGGATTGACAATGAGCAGTTCTTC,CASSSGQGIDNEQFF
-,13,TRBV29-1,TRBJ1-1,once,TGCAGCGTCGTACAGGGTGTTATTACTGAAGCTTTCTTT,CSVVQGVITEAFF
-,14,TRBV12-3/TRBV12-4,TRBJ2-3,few,TGTGCCAGCAGCAAAACGGGGTACACAGATACGCAGTATTTT,CASSKTGYTDTQYF
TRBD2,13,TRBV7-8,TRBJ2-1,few,TGTGCCTCCCGACTAGCGGGGTATAATGAGCAGTTCTTC,CASRLAGYNEQFF
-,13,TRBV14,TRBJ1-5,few,TGTGCCAGCAGTCAAGCGGGGGCGGGACCCCAGCATTTT,CASSQAGAGPQHF
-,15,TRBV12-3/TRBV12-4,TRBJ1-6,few,TGTGCCAGCAGGTTCCGAGGGACCTTTAATTCACCCCTCCACTTT,CASRFRGTFNSPLHF
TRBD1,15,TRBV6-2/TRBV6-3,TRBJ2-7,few,TGTGCCAGCAGTTACCCCCGGGACAGCACCTACGAGCAGTACTTC,CASSYPRDSTYEQYF
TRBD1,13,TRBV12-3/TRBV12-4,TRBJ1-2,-,TGTGCCAGCAGTTTCGGACAGGAGATTGGCTACACCTTC,CASSFGQEIGYTF
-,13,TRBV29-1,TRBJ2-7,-,TGCAGCGTGATCCCAGGGACACCCTACGAGCAGTACTTC,CSVIPGTPYEQYF
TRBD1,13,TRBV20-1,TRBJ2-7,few,TGCAGTGCTTCCGGGACAGAGTCCTACGAGCAGTACTTC,CSASGTESYEQYF
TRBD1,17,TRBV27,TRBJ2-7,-,TGTGCCAGCAGTTCTACCCATACAGGGGGCATTTCCTACGAGCAGTACTTC,CASSSTHTGGISYEQYF
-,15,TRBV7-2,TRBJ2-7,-,TGTGCCAGCAGCCCTGTCCCGACCGGGTCCTACGAGCAGTACTTC,CASSPVPTGSYEQYF
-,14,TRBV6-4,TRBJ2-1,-,TGTGCCAGCAGTGATAGGGCAGGGTACAATGAGCAGTTCTTC,CASSDRAGYNEQFF
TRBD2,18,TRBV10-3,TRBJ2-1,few,TGTGCCATCAGTGTAGGGACTAGCGGGCCGAGCTCCTACAATGAGCAGTTCTTC,CAISVGTSGPSSYNEQFF
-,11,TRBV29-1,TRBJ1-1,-,TGCAGCGCCCCGATAGGGGCTGAAGCTTTCTTT,CSAPIGAEAFF
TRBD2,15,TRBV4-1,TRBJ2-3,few,TGCGCCAGCAGCCTTGACACTAGCGGGGGCCGGACGCAGTATTTT,CASSLDTSGGRTQYF
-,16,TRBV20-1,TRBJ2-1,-,TGCAGTGCTAAACCGCAGTTTAAGCTGCGGCACAATGAGCAGTTCTTC,CSAKPQFKLRHNEQFF
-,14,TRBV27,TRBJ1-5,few,TGTGCCAGCAGAATCGGATGGGGTAATCAGCCCCAGCATTTT,CASRIGWGNQPQHF
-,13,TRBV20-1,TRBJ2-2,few,TGCAGTGCTAGATACGGGATGAACGGGGAGCTGTTTTTT,CSARYGMNGELFF
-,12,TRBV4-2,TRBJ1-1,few,TGTGCCAGCAGCCAAGTTGGGGGCACAGCTTTCTTT,CASSQVGGTAFF
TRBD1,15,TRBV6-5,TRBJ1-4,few,TGTGCCAGCAGTTACTCGGGGACAGCGAATGAAAAACTGTTTTTT,CASSYSGTANEKLFF
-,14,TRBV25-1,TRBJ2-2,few,TGTGCCAGCAGTGAACGTGTGGACACCGGGGAGCTGTTTTTT,CASSERVDTGELFF
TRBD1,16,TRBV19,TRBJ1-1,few,TGTGCCAGTAGTAGAGGCAGGGGGCGGATGAACACTGAAGCTTTCTTT,CASSRGRGRMNTEAFF
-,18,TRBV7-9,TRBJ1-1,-,TGTGCCAGCAGCTTAGCAACCCGGGGCCCTGGAAAGAACACTGAAGCTTTCTTT,CASSLATRGPGKNTEAFF
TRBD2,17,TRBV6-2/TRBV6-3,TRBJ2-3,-,TGTGCCAGCAGCTCCCTGACTAGCGGGGCCTGGGTAGATACGCAGTATTTT,CASSSLTSGAWVDTQYF
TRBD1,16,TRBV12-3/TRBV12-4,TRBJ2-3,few,TGTGCCAGCAGTACTCGGGACAGCCCTAGCACAGATACGCAGTATTTT,CASSTRDSPSTDTQYF
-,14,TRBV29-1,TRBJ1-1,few,TGCAGCGTTGAAGGCCCAGGGATGAACACTGAAGCTTTCTTT,CSVEGPGMNTEAFF
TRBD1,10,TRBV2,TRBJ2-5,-,TGTGCCAGCAGGGGACAGGGGAGGTACTTC,CASRGQGRYF
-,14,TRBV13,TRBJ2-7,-,TGTGCCAGCAGCTTACAGGCCAGCCTCTACGAGCAGTACTTC,CASSLQASLYEQYF
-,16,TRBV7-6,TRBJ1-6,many,TGTGCCAGCAGCTTACCCCGGGAGGGGTGGGAGTCACCCCTCCACTTT,CASSLPREGWESPLHF
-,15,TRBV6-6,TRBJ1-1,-,TGTGCCAGCAGTTACTCGAACAGCGGGAACACTGAAGCTTTCTTT,CASSYSNSGNTEAFF
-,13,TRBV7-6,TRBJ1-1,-,TGTGCCAGCAGCCGCCGGGGGTACACTGAAGCTTTCTTT,CASSRRGYTEAFF